Listed below are T cell receptor beta chains from one sample, sequenced in a study of circulating tumor DNA in untreated peripheral T-cell lymphoma. Clones were sequenced by immunoSEQ multiplex PCR, and TCRdb holds only the in-frame ones, with some missing. Of around 2,500 clones listed, over 55% are singletons. The source material was tumor tissue. These receptors all come from a human donor with peripheral T-cell lymphoma. Both conserved end residues are part of each CDR3. D genes are given only for firm matches. Clone size, where shown, is once, few, many, or a class for clones that have expanded.

CDR3 protein	CDR3 DNA	D gene	J gene	clone size	V gene
CASSWAGPIYGYTF	TGTGCCAGCAGTTGGGCAGGTCCAATCTATGGCTACACCTTC	NA	TRBJ1-2	NA	TRBV28
CASGLAGPQETQYF	TGTGCCAGTGGACTAGCGGGACCCCAAGAGACCCAGTACTTC	TRBD2	TRBJ2-5	NA	TRBV19
CASSLLRGEQYF	TGTGCCAGCAGTCTGCTCAGGGGTGAGCAGTACTTC	NA	TRBJ2-7	NA	TRBV6-8
CASSLGAIQVNTEAFF	TGTGCCAGCTCACTGGGCGCAATACAGGTGAACACTGAAGCTTTCTTT	NA	TRBJ1-1	NA	TRBV18
CASSPTATDTQYF	TGTGCCAGCTCACCCACTGCCACAGATACGCAGTATTTT	NA	TRBJ2-3	NA	TRBV18
CSVHYKGAEAFF	TGCAGCGTGCATTACAAGGGGGCTGAAGCTTTCTTT	NA	TRBJ1-1	once	TRBV29-1
CASSEGGNQPQHF	TGTGCCAGCAGCGAGGGTGGCAATCAGCCCCAGCATTTT	NA	TRBJ1-5	few	TRBV14
CASSIQGDYGYTF	TGTGCCAGTAGTATACAGGGGGACTATGGCTACACCTTC	TRBD1	TRBJ1-2	NA	TRBV19
CSARAGVGLYTQYF	TGCAGCGCTCGAGCGGGAGTTGGGTTATATACGCAGTATTTT	TRBD2	TRBJ2-3	NA	TRBV29-1
CASRKDSNQPQHF	TGTGCCAGTAGGAAGGATAGCAATCAGCCCCAGCATTTT	NA	TRBJ1-5	NA	TRBV19
CATRPTPKKGYGYTF	TGTGCCACCCGACCAACACCGAAGAAAGGCTATGGCTACACCTTC	NA	TRBJ1-2	few	TRBV19
CASSWPNTGELFF	TGTGCCAGCAGCTGGCCCAACACCGGGGAGCTGTTTTTT	NA	TRBJ2-2	once	TRBV7-2
CASSLVAMNTEAFF	TGTGCCAGCAGCCTGGTGGCGATGAACACTGAAGCTTTCTTT	NA	TRBJ1-1	NA	TRBV14
CASSRVSGANVLTF	TGTGCCAGCTCACGGGTCTCTGGGGCCAACGTCCTGACTTTC	NA	TRBJ2-6	few	TRBV18